This T cell receptor beta chain was profiled in a study of OX40 agonist ivuxolimab in advanced cancers. Overall study results and limits: CD8+ T cells averaged more expanded clones than CD4+.

A word on this clone: Its antigen is unknown.

V lost 7 bases and J lost 1; bases outside the gene matches: 4. Germline CDR1 reads SGDLS; CDR2 reads YYNGEE. CDR3 length: 13 amino acids. The repertoire was sequenced with immunoSEQ multiplex PCR; TCRdb's copy has only in-frame clones and lacks some. The sample lists some 74,000 clones; 94% were seen once. The source was CD4+ or CD8+ T cells sorted from blood, collected in a trial of the OX40 agonist ivuxolimab. The rearrangement links TRBV9 to TRBJ2-7, with 8 bases fitting TRBD1. The sequence was obtained from an adult with an advanced solid tumor such as melanoma, head and neck, liver or kidney cancer. For the CDR3, the DNA is TGTGCCAGCGGTCAGGGGGCGTCCTACGAGCAGTACTTC. Its translation is CASGQGASYEQYF.